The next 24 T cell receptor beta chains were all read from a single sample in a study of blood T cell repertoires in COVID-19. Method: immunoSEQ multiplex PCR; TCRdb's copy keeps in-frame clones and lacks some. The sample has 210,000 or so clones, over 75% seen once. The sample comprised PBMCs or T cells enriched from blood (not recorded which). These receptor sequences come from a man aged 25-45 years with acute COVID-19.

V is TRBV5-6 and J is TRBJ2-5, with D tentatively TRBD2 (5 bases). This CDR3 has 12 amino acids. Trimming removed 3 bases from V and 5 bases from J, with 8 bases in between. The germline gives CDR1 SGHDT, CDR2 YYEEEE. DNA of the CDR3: TGTGCCAGCAGCTGGGAGCGGGAGACCCAGTACTTC. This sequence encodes CASSWERETQYF.

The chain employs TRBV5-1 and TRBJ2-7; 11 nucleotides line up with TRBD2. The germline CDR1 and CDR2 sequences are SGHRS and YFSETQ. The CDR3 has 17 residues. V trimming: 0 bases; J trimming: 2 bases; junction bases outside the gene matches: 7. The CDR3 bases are TGCGCCAGCAGCTTGGAGTTTAGGACTAGCGGGCCCTACGAGCAGTACTTC. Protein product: CASSLEFRTSGPYEQYF.

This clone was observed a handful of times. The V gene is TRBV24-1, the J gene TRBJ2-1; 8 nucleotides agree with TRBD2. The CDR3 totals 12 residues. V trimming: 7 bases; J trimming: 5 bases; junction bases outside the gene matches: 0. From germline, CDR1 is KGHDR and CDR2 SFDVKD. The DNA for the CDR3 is TGTGCCACCAGACTAGCGGACAATGAGCAGTTCTTC. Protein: CATRLADNEQFF.

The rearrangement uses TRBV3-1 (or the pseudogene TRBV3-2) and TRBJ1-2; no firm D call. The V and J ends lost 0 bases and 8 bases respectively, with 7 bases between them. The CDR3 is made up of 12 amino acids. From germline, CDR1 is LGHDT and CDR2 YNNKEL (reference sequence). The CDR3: CASSQDWQGYTF. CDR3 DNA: TGTGCCAGCAGCCAAGATTGGCAAGGCTACACCTTC.

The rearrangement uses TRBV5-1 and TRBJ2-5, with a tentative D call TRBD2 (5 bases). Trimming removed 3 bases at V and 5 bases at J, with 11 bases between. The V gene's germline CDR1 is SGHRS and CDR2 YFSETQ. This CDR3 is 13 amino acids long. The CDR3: CASSSGLGETQYF. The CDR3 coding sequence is TGCGCCAGCAGCTCTGGACTGGGGGAGACCCAGTACTTC.

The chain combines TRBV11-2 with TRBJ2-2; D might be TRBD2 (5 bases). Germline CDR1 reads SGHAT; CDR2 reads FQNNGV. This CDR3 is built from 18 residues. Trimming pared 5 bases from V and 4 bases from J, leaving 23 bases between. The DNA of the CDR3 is TGTGCCAGCAGCCCAAAGGGTGCCCGAGCGGCGGTCACCGGGGAGCTGTTTTTT. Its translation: CASSPKGARAAVTGELFF.

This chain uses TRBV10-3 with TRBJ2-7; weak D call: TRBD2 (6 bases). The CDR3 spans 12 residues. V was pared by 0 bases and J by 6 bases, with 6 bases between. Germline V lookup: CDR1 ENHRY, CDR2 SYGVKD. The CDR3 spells CAISESEGEQYF. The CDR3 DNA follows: TGTGCCATCAGTGAGTCGGAGGGCGAGCAGTACTTC.

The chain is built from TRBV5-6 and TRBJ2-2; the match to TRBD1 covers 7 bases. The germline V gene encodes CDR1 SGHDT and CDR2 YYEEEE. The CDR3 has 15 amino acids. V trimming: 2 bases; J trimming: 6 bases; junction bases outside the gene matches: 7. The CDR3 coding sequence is TGTGCCAGCAGCTTTCTCGCAGGGGGTCCCGGGGAGCTGTTTTTT. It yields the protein CASSFLAGGPGELFF.

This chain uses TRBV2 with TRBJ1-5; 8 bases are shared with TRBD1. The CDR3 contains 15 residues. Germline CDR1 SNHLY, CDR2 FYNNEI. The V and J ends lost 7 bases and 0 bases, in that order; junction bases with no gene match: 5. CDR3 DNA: TGTGCCAGCAAGGTTGACAGGGGTAGCAATCAGCCCCAGCATTTT. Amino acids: CASKVDRGSNQPQHF.

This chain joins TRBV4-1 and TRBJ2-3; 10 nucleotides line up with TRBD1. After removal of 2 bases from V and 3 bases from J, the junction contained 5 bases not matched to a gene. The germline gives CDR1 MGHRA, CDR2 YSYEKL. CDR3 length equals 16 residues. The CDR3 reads CASSQSRDRGTDTQYF. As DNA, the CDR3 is TGCGCCAGCAGCCAATCACGGGACAGGGGAACAGATACGCAGTATTTT.

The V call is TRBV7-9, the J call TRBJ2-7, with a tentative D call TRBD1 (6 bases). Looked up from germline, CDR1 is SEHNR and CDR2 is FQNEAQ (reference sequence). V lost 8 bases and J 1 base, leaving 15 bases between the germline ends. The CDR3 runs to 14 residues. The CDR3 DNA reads TGTGCCAGCGGCTACCAGGGGCTTTCCTACGAGCAGTACTTC. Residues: CASGYQGLSYEQYF.

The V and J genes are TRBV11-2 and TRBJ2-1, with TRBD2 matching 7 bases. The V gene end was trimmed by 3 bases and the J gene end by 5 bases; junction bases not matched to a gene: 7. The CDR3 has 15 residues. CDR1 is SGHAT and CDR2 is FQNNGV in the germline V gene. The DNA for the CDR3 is TGTGCCAGCAGCTTTCAAGCGGGGTTTAACAATGAGCAGTTCTTC. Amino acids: CASSFQAGFNNEQFF.

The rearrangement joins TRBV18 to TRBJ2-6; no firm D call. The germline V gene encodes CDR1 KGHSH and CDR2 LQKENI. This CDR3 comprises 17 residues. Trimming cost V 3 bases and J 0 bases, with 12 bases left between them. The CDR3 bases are TGTGCCAGCTCACCCTCCCCAGCGAGCTCTGGGGCCAACGTCCTGACTTTC. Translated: CASSPSPASSGANVLTF.

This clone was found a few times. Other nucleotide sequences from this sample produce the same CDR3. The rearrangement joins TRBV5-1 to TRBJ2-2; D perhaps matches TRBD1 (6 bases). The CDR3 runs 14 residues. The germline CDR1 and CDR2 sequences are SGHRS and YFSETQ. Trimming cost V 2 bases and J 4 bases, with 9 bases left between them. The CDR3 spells CASSFGQTTGELFF. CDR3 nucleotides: TGCGCCAGCAGCTTTGGACAGACCACCGGGGAGCTGTTTTTT.

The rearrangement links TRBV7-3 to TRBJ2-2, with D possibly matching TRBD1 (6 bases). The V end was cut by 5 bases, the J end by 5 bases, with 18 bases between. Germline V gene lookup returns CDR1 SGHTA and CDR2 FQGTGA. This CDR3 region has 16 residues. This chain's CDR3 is CASSQRSGVGTGELFF. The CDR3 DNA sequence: TGTGCCAGCAGCCAAAGGTCAGGGGTCGGGACCGGGGAGCTGTTTTTT.

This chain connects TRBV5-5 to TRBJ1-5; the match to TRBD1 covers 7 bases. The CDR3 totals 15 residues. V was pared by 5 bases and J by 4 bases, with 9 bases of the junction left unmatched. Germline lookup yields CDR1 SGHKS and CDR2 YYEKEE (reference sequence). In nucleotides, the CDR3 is TGTGCCAGCAGTACTACGACAGGGATTAATCAGCCCCAGCATTTT. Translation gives CASSTTTGINQPQHF. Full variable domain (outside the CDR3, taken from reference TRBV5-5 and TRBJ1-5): DAGVTQSPTHLIKTRGQQVTLRCSPISGHKSVSWYQQVLGQGPQFIFQYYEKEERGRGNFPDRFSARQFPNYSSELNVNALLLGDSALYLCASSTTTGINQPQHFGDGTRLSIL.

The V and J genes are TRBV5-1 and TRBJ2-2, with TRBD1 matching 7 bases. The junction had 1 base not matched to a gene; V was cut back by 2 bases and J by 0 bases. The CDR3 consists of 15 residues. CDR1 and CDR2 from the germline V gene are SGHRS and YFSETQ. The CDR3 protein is CASSFGTANTGELFF. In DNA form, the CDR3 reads TGCGCCAGCAGCTTCGGGACAGCGAACACCGGGGAGCTGTTTTTT.

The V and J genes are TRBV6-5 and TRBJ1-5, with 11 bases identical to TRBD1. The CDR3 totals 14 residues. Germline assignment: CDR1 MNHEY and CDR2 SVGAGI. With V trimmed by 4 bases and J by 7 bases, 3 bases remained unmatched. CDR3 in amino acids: CASSSRTGGQPQHF. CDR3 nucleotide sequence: TGTGCCAGCAGTTCCAGGACAGGGGGCCAGCCCCAGCATTTT.

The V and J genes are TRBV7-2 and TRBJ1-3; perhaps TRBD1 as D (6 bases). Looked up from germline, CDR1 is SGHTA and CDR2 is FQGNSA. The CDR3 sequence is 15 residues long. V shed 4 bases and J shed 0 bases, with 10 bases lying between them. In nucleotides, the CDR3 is TGTGCCAGCAGCTCCCACAGGGTCTCTGGAAACACCATATATTTT. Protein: CASSSHRVSGNTIYF.

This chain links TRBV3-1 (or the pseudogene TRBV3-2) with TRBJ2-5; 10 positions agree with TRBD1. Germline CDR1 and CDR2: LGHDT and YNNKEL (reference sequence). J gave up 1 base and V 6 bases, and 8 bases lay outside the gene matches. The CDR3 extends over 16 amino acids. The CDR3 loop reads CASRDLRDRGQETQYF. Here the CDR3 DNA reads TGTGCCAGCAGGGACCTCCGGGACAGGGGCCAAGAGACCCAGTACTTC.

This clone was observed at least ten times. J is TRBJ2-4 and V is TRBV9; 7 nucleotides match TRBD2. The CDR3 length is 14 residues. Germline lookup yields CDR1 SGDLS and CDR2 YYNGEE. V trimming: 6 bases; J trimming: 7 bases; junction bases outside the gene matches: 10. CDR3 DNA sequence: TGTGCCAGCAATCAAGGCGGGGGATTGAACATTCAGTACTTC. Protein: CASNQGGGLNIQYF.

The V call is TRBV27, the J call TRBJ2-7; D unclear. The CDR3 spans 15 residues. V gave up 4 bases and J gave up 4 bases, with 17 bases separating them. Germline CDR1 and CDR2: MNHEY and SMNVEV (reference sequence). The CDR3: CASSSFLPGRYEQYF. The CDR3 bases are TGTGCCAGCAGTTCATTTCTTCCGGGTCGTTACGAGCAGTACTTC.

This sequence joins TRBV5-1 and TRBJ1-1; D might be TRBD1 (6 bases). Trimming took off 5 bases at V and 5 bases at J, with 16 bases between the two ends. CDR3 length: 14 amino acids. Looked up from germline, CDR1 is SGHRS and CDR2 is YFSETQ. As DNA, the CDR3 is TGCGCCAGCAGGAGTGGGAGGGGGGTGACTGAAGCTTTCTTT. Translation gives CASRSGRGVTEAFF.

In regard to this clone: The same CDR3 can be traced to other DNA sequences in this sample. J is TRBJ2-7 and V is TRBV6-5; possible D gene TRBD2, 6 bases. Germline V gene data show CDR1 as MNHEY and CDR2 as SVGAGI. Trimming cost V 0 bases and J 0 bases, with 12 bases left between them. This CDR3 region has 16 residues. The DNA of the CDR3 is TGTGCCAGCAGTTACTCCCTTCTCGGGAGCTCCTACGAGCAGTACTTC. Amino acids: CASSYSLLGSSYEQYF.